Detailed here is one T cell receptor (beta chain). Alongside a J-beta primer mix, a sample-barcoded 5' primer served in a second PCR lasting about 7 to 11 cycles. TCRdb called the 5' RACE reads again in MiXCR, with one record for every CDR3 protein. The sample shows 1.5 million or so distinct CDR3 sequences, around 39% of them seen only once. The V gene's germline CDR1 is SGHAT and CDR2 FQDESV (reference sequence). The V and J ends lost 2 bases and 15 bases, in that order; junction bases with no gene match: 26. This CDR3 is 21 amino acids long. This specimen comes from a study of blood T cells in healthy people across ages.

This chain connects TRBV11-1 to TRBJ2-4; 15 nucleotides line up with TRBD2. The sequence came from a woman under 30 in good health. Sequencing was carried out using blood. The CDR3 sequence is CASSLRGGLAGGSANLSITYF. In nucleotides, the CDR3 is TGTGCCAGCAGCTTAAGGGGGGGACTAGCGGGAGGTTCCGCGAACTTGAGCATAACGTACTTC. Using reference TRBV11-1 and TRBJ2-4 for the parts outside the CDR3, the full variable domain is EAEVAQSPRYKITEKSQAVAFWCDPISGHATLYWYRQILGQGPELLVQFQDESVVDDSQLPKDRFSAERLKGVDSTLKIQPAELGDSAMYLCASSLRGGLAGGSANLSITYFGAGTRLSVL.